One and the same sample provided the 31 T cell receptor beta chains below, sequenced in a study of cytomegalovirus exposure and HLA in healthy donors. The primer mix had 60 Vbeta and 13 Jbeta primers. Here immunoSEQ multiplex PCR was the method, and the copy in TCRdb shows in-frame clones only, minus some. The table includes under 200,000 clones, roughly 80% detected once. The sequenced material came from PBMCs. The receptors were sampled from a woman between 40 and 50 years old in good health and CMV-seropositive.

This chain joins TRBV5-1 and TRBJ1-2; perhaps TRBD1 as D (6 bases). The CDR3 spans 16 residues. Germline V lookup: CDR1 SGHRS, CDR2 YFSETQ. V was cut by 0 bases and J by 4 bases, with 16 bases left in between. CDR3 region: CASSLGGGQSSYGYTF. The CDR3, as DNA: TGCGCCAGCAGCTTGGGCGGTGGACAGTCCTCCTATGGCTACACCTTC.

The rearrangement joins TRBV6-5 to TRBJ2-5; D gene unclear. The J call may be in error: the DNA end matches TRBJ2-7 better. This CDR3 has 13 residues. In germline, CDR1 is MNHEY, CDR2 SVGAGI. DNA of the CDR3: TGTGCCAGCAGTTACAGCCAGCGCGACGAGCAGTACTTC. Translating gives CASSYSQRDEQYF.

The chain uses TRBV28 and TRBJ2-7; tentatively, D is TRBD1 (5 bases). Germline V gene sequence: CDR1 MDHEN, CDR2 SYDVKM. This CDR3 spans 14 amino acids. Trimming left V 2 bases short and J 4 bases short, with 12 bases between. The CDR3 is CASSLRKYRYEQYF. The CDR3 coding sequence is TGTGCCAGCAGTTTACGCAAATACAGGTACGAGCAGTACTTC.

This clone has only a few counts. V and J are TRBV28 and TRBJ2-1; 13 nucleotides agree with TRBD2. Trimming at V came to 6 bases and at J to 8 bases, leaving 7 bases not matched to a gene. From germline, CDR1 is MDHEN and CDR2 SYDVKM. CDR3 length equals 15 residues. For the CDR3, the DNA is TGTGCCAGCAGACTAGCGGGAGGGGGGAATGATGAGCAGTTCTTC. Encoded protein: CASRLAGGGNDEQFF.

This clone was picked up one time. The chain recombines TRBV19 with TRBJ2-2; 7 bases map to TRBD1. The CDR3 runs to 15 residues. Germline CDR1 and CDR2: LNHDA and SQIVND (reference sequence). V lost 1 base and J lost 6; bases outside the gene matches: 5. Here the CDR3 DNA reads TGTGCCAGTAGTATAGCCCGACAGGGCTCCGGGGAGCTGTTTTTT. Encoded protein: CASSIARQGSGELFF.

This clone appeared once. The rearrangement joins TRBV4-2 to TRBJ2-5; the match to TRBD2 covers 7 bases. The CDR3 contains 15 residues. The trim removed 3 bases at V and 3 bases at J, leaving 7 bases unmatched. Looked up from germline, CDR1 is LGHNA and CDR2 is YNFKEQ. The CDR3 DNA reads TGTGCCAGCAGCCAGTCCGCTAGCGGCAAAGAGACCCAGTACTTC. Protein product: CASSQSASGKETQYF.

This clone occurred once. The chain carries TRBV7-3 and TRBJ2-1; 9 nucleotides align to TRBD2. The germline V gene has CDR1 SGHTA and CDR2 FQGTGA. Germline trimming cut 6 bases from V and 4 bases from J; bases unmatched to any gene: 10. The CDR3 runs to 16 residues. The CDR3 bases are TGTGCCAGCAGTGGGGCTAGCGGGAACACTTACAATGAGCAGTTCTTC. Translation gives CASSGASGNTYNEQFF. The full variable domain, rest sourced from reference TRBV7-3 and TRBJ2-1, is GAGVSQTPSNKVTEKGKYVELRCDPISGHTALYWYRQSLGQGPEFLIYFQGTGAADDSGLPNDRFFAVRPEGSVSTLKIQRTERGDSAVYLCASSGASGNTYNEQFFGPGTRLTVL.

The V call is TRBV5-1, the J call TRBJ2-5; 9 nucleotides align to TRBD1. The length of the CDR3 is 15 residues. CDR1 SGHRS and CDR2 YFSETQ come from the germline V gene. V was pared by 2 bases and J by 5 bases, with 7 bases of the junction left unmatched. CDR3 in amino acids: CASSFQVDRGETQYF. CDR3 DNA: TGCGCCAGCAGCTTTCAAGTGGACAGGGGTGAGACCCAGTACTTC.

This clone was recorded only once. The genes are TRBV11-1 and TRBJ2-1; 12 bases fit TRBD1. This CDR3 spans 16 amino acids. The junction had 8 bases not matched to a gene; V was cut back by 4 bases and J by 7 bases. Germline V gene sequence: CDR1 SGHAT, CDR2 FQDESV (reference sequence). The CDR3 reads CASSSPGQGARNEQFF. CDR3 in DNA: TGTGCCAGCAGCTCCCCGGGACAGGGGGCCAGGAATGAGCAGTTCTTC.

This rearrangement joins TRBV7-2 to TRBJ2-5; tentatively, D is TRBD1 (5 bases). The CDR3 spans 13 residues. Germline CDR1 reads SGHTA; CDR2 reads FQGNSA. V lost 3 bases, J lost 5 bases, and 10 bases lay in between. CDR3 DNA: TGTGCCAGCAGCTTCAGGGAAGGGGAGACCCAGTACTTC. Translation: CASSFREGETQYF.

CDR3 residues: CASSSTGDEQFF. In nucleotides, the CDR3 is TGTGCCAGCAGTTCGACAGGGGATGAGCAGTTCTTC. The gene calls are TRBV5-4 and TRBJ2-1; TRBD1 matches 8 bases. This CDR3 is 12 amino acids long. The germline V gene has CDR1 SGHNT and CDR2 YYREEE (reference sequence). V was pared by 5 bases and J by 8 bases, with 3 bases of the junction left unmatched.

The chain is built from TRBV5-4 and TRBJ2-1, with 7 nucleotides matching TRBD2. From germline, CDR1 is SGHNT and CDR2 YYREEE (reference sequence). Trimming cost V 1 base and J 9 bases; bases outside gene matches: 13. This CDR3 contains 16 residues. The CDR3 reads CASSLYEGGPWGEQFF. CDR3 sequence (DNA): TGTGCCAGCAGCTTGTACGAGGGAGGGCCGTGGGGTGAGCAGTTCTTC.

The V call is TRBV19, the J call TRBJ1-6; 10 bases match TRBD1. CDR3 length: 15 residues. The ends lost 4 bases at V and 9 bases at J; junction bases unmatched: 6. Germline loops: CDR1 LNHDA, CDR2 SQIVND (reference sequence). CDR3 amino acids: CASSTGTGEGSPLHF. CDR3 sequence (DNA): TGTGCCAGTAGTACCGGGACAGGGGAAGGTTCACCCCTCCACTTT.

J is TRBJ2-7 and V is TRBV28, with D possibly matching TRBD2 (6 bases). Germline-derived CDR1 and CDR2 are MDHEN and SYDVKM. V shed 8 bases and J shed 2 bases, with 13 bases lying between them. The CDR3 runs 13 residues. CDR3 region: CASGGLSPYEQYF. The CDR3 nucleotides are TGTGCCAGCGGGGGACTCAGTCCCTACGAGCAGTACTTC.

The V gene is TRBV6-1, the J gene TRBJ2-7; D is perhaps TRBD1 (6 bases). The germline V gene has CDR1 MNHNS and CDR2 SASEGT. V was trimmed by 7 bases and J by 6 bases, leaving 10 bases between them. CDR3 length: 11 residues. CDR3 protein: CASNGGGEQYF. CDR3 nucleotide sequence: TGTGCCAGCAATGGGGGCGGCGAGCAGTACTTC.

This clone was recorded a few times. The chain combines TRBV7-9 with TRBJ2-3; 7 bases line up with TRBD2. Trimming removed 2 bases from V and 2 bases from J; junction bases left unmatched: 7. Germline loops: CDR1 SEHNR, CDR2 FQNEAQ (reference sequence). The CDR3 has 16 residues. The CDR3 sequence is CASSLRQGGNTDTQYF. The CDR3 DNA follows: TGTGCCAGCAGCTTAAGGCAGGGAGGGAACACAGATACGCAGTATTTT.

The chain recombines TRBV5-1 with TRBJ2-2; a possible D gene is TRBD1 (5 bases). Germline V gene data show CDR1 as SGHRS and CDR2 as YFSETQ. This CDR3 comprises 15 residues. With 0 bases removed from V and 5 bases from J, the gap between germline ends came to 11 bases. CDR3 protein: CASSLEPGPTGELFF. In DNA form, the CDR3 reads TGCGCCAGCAGCTTGGAACCAGGGCCGACCGGGGAGCTGTTTTTT.

V is TRBV10-3 and J is TRBJ2-1, with a weak D call TRBD1 (6 bases). This CDR3 region has 17 residues. Germline V gene data show CDR1 as ENHRY and CDR2 as SYGVKD. Trimming cost V 6 bases and J 7 bases, with 25 bases left between them. CDR3 region: CAISQTPPGHNGNEQFF. The CDR3 DNA sequence: TGTGCCATCAGCCAAACGCCGCCGGGACACAACGGTAATGAGCAGTTCTTC.

For this clone: The identical CDR3 is also encoded by other nucleotide sequences in the sample. This sequence joins TRBV7-9 and TRBJ2-7, with TRBD2 matching 15 bases. This CDR3 spans 15 amino acids. In germline, CDR1 is SEHNR, CDR2 FQNEAQ (reference sequence). V lost 5 bases to trimming and J lost 4 bases; unmatched junction nucleotides: 3. CDR3 sequence (DNA): TGTGCCAGCAGCGGACTAGCGGGAGGGCTATACGAGCAGTACTTC. Residues: CASSGLAGGLYEQYF.

The chain carries TRBV28 and TRBJ1-4; TRBD1 might be the D (6 bases). This CDR3 contains 15 residues. Trimming shortened V by 6 bases and J by 5 bases, and 16 bases separated the two germline ends. Per germline, CDR1 MDHEN and CDR2 SYDVKM. In DNA form, the CDR3 reads TGTGCCAGCAGCCCCTACAGGGCCGCCAATGAAAAACTGTTTTTT. It encodes CASSPYRAANEKLFF.

V gene TRBV30 combines with J gene TRBJ2-2, with D tentatively TRBD2 (7 bases). Trimming removed 4 bases at V and 6 bases at J, with 21 bases between. Germline CDR1 GTSNPN, CDR2 SVGIG (reference sequence). The CDR3 has 16 residues. The CDR3 region is CAWKVGGAGVAGELFF. For the CDR3, the DNA is TGTGCCTGGAAAGTGGGGGGGGCAGGGGTGGCCGGGGAGCTGTTTTTT.

The rearrangement links TRBV4-2 to TRBJ2-3; 9 nucleotides align to TRBD2. The V segment lost 9 bases and the J segment 6 bases; nucleotides outside the gene matches: 10. This CDR3 has 14 residues. The germline V gene has CDR1 LGHNA and CDR2 YNFKEQ. The CDR3 reads CASTLAGVADTQYF. The CDR3 DNA is TGTGCCAGTACTTTAGCGGGAGTGGCGGATACGCAGTATTTT.

There are a few counts of this clone. V gene TRBV15 combines with J gene TRBJ2-7; 9 positions agree with TRBD1. This CDR3 contains 17 residues. Germline lookup yields CDR1 LNHNV and CDR2 YYDKDF (reference sequence). V trimming: 5 bases; J trimming: 3 bases; junction bases outside the gene matches: 14. DNA of the CDR3: TGTGCCACCAGCCTTAATACCGGGGGACAGGGATTCTACGAGCAGTACTTC. As protein: CATSLNTGGQGFYEQYF. Full variable domain (rest looked up from reference TRBV15 and TRBJ2-7): DAMVIQNPRYQVTQFGKPVTLSCSQTLNHNVMYWYQQKSSQAPKLLFHYYDKDFNNEADTPDNFQSRRPNTSFCFLDIRSPGLGDTAMYLCATSLNTGGQGFYEQYFGPGTRLTVT.

The chain is built from TRBV19 and TRBJ1-4, with D hard to call. Germline loops: CDR1 LNHDA, CDR2 SQIVND (reference sequence). V lost 3 bases and J lost 1, with 3 bases in between. The CDR3 length is 13 residues. CDR3 DNA: TGTGCCAGTAGTATCCAAACTAATGAAAAACTGTTTTTT. Translation: CASSIQTNEKLFF. Full variable domain (missing parts from reference TRBV19 and TRBJ1-4): DGGITQSPKYLFRKEGQNVTLSCEQNLNHDAMYWYRQDPGQGLRLIYYSQIVNDFQKGDIAEGYSVSREKKESFPLTVTSAQKNPTAFYLCASSIQTNEKLFFGSGTQLSVL.

The chain links TRBV28 to TRBJ2-6; D is possibly TRBD2 (5 bases). V was cut by 7 bases and J by 0 bases, with 16 bases left in between. The CDR3 loop spans 17 amino acids. The germline V gene has CDR1 MDHEN and CDR2 SYDVKM. This chain's CDR3 is CASTLSGAGSGANVLTF. The CDR3 bases are TGTGCCAGCACCCTATCGGGTGCGGGCTCTGGGGCCAACGTCCTGACTTTC.

This chain connects TRBV7-2 to TRBJ2-3, with TRBD2 matching over 9 bases. The trim removed 1 base at V and 2 bases at J, leaving 10 bases unmatched. CDR3 size: 18 residues. The V gene's germline CDR1 is SGHTA and CDR2 FQGNSA. The CDR3 nucleotides read TGTGCCAGCAGCTTAGAAGGGTGGGCGGGAGGGGACACAGATACGCAGTATTTT. The encoded protein is CASSLEGWAGGDTDTQYF.

The chain links TRBV29-1 to TRBJ1-5; D might be TRBD1 (5 bases). V lost 4 bases, J lost 7 bases, and 14 bases lay in between. CDR1 is SQVTM and CDR2 is ANQGSEA in the germline V gene. This CDR3 has 13 residues. As DNA, the CDR3 is TGCAGCGTTGGAGAAGACAGAGAACAGCCCCAGCATTTT. It is translated as CSVGEDREQPQHF. Complete variable domain (other parts from reference TRBV29-1 and TRBJ1-5): SAVISQKPSRDICQRGTSLTIQCQVDSQVTMMFWYRQQPGQSLTLIATANQGSEATYESGFVIDKFPISRPNLTFSTLTVSNMSPEDSSIYLCSVGEDREQPQHFGDGTRLSIL.

The chain combines TRBV28 with TRBJ1-1; 7 bases are a match to TRBD1. Per germline, CDR1 MDHEN and CDR2 SYDVKM. This CDR3 is built from 12 residues. With 2 bases clipped from V and 9 bases from J, the junction kept 3 bases outside the gene matches. Written as DNA, the CDR3 is TGTGCCAGCAGTTTACGACAGGGCAAAGCTTTCTTT. Its translation: CASSLRQGKAFF.

This chain joins TRBV20-1 and TRBJ1-2, with TRBD1 matching over 7 bases. The CDR3 loop spans 11 amino acids. V dropped 0 bases and J dropped 14; count of bases not matched to a gene: 6. The germline V gene encodes CDR1 DFQATT and CDR2 SNEGSKA (reference sequence). The CDR3 loop is CSARETGRATF. CDR3 in DNA: TGCAGTGCTAGAGAGACAGGGCGTGCAACCTTC.

Written as DNA, the CDR3 is TGTGCCAGCAGTTCCCACCGTCTGGCGGGGGGGGCCCAAGAGACCCAGTACTTC. Translated, it gives CASSSHRLAGGAQETQYF. This chain connects TRBV27 to TRBJ2-5; 9 bases are shared with TRBD2. V lost 4 bases and J lost 1; bases outside the gene matches: 13. The germline V gene encodes CDR1 MNHEY and CDR2 SMNVEV (reference sequence). There are 18 residues in the CDR3.

The V and J genes are TRBV28 and TRBJ2-4; 8 nucleotides match TRBD1. The CDR3 is made up of 15 amino acids. V lost 5 bases to trimming and J lost 3 bases; unmatched junction nucleotides: 6. Germline values: CDR1 MDHEN, CDR2 SYDVKM. CDR3 sequence (DNA): TGTGCCAGCAGTCCAGGGGGCGGCGGCAAAAACATTCAGTACTTC. Translated: CASSPGGGGKNIQYF.